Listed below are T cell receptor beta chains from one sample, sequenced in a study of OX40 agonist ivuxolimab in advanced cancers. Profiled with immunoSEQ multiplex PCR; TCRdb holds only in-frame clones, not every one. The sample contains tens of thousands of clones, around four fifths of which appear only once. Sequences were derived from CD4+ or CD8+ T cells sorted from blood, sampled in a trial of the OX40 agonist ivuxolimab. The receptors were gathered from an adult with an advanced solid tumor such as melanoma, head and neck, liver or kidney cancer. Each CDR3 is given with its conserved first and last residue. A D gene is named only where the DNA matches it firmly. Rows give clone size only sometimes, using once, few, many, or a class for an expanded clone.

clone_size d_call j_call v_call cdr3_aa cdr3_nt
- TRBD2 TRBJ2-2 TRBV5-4 CAGTGGAEVELFF TGTGCCGGAACCGGGGGGGCAGAAGTTGAGCTGTTTTTT
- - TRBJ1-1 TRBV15 CATSIQSNTEAFF TGTGCCACCAGCATTCAGTCGAACACTGAAGCTTTCTTT
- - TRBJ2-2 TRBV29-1 CSVVTGVYTGELFF TGCAGCGTTGTCACCGGGGTCTACACCGGGGAGCTGTTTTTT
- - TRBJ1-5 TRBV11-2 CASSPPDRGTIYSNQPQHF TGTGCCAGCAGCCCCCCGGACAGAGGAACAATATATAGCAATCAGCCCCAGCATTTT
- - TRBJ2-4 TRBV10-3 CAISIGGAKNIQYF TGTGCCATCTCTATAGGGGGGGCCAAAAACATTCAGTACTTC
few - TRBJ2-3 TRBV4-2 CASSQELGRGGTDTQYF TGTGCCAGCAGCCAGGAGCTTGGGAGGGGGGGCACAGATACGCAGTATTTT
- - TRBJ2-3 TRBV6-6 CASSYGRGGTDTQYF TGTGCCAGCAGTTACGGCAGGGGGGGAACAGATACGCAGTATTTT
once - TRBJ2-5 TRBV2 CASSEWETQYF TGTGCCAGCAGTGAATGGGAGACCCAGTACTTC
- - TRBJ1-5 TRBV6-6 CASSYSASQPQHF TGTGCCAGCAGTTACTCAGCTAGTCAGCCCCAGCATTTT
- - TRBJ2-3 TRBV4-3 CASSQDLGSVATQYF TGCGCCAGCAGCCAAGATCTTGGCTCAGTGGCTACGCAGTATTTT
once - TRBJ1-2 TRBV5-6 CASSPLERGYGYTF TGTGCCAGCAGCCCATTGGAGAGGGGCTATGGCTACACCTTC
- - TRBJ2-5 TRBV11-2 CASSLWSGSETQYF TGTGCCAGCAGCTTATGGTCGGGGAGCGAGACCCAGTACTTC
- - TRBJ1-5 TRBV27 CASSPRTGGGYGNQPQHF TGTGCCAGCAGTCCTCGGACCGGTGGGGGGTATGGCAATCAGCCCCAGCATTTT
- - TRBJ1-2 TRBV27 CASSLEFGSYGYTF TGTGCCAGCAGTTTGGAATTTGGTAGTTATGGCTACACCTTC
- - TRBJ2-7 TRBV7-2 CASSLVAQGNYEQYF TGTGCCAGCAGCTTAGTTGCCCAGGGGAACTACGAGCAGTACTTC
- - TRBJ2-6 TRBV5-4 CASSLLLDSGANVLTF TGTGCCAGCAGCTTACTTTTGGACTCTGGGGCCAACGTCCTGACTTTC
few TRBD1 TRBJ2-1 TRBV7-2 CASSVNRDRGWHEQFF TGTGCCAGCAGCGTCAACCGGGACAGGGGATGGCATGAGCAGTTCTTC
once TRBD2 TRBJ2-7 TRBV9 CASSVDPAGGPSEQYF TGTGCCAGCAGCGTAGATCCAGCGGGGGGGCCTTCTGAGCAGTACTTC
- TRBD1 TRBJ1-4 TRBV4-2 CASSQPGQVGWTNEKLFF TGTGCCAGCAGCCAACCCGGACAGGTCGGGTGGACTAATGAAAAACTGTTTTTT
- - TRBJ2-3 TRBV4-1 CASSQESTRTQYF TGCGCCAGCAGCCAAGAATCAACCCGTACGCAGTATTTT